This T cell receptor beta chain was identified in a study of cytomegalovirus exposure and HLA in healthy donors. Whole-study context: Early released data had tens of millions of unique TCRs, all coming from HLA-typed donors. Overall study findings and caveats: Earlier findings revealed that most TCR beta V segments proved productive either about 87% or about 30% of the time. Generally TCR sequences proved uncommon, though certain public TCRs appeared in numerous donors. It has been reported that TCR beta sequences accurately predicted the HLA-A and HLA-B alleles of most subjects.

Only a few counts were recorded for this clone. What it binds is not known. The V gene's germline CDR1 is LGHNA and CDR2 YNFKEQ. V shed 2 bases, J shed 8 bases, and the junction held 6 bases outside the gene matches. The CDR3 has 14 residues. Primers: 60 Vbeta forward and 13 Jbeta reverse. The data were produced by immunoSEQ multiplex PCR, yet TCRdb's version contains in-frame clones alone and is incomplete. Of around 200,000 clones listed, over 65% are singletons. V and J are TRBV4-2 and TRBJ2-1, with 7 nucleotides matching TRBD1. The sequenced material came from PBMCs. This receptor was identified in a woman aged 60 to 75 in good health and CMV-seropositive. The CDR3 bases are TGTGCCAGCAGCCAACAGACAGGGACGCATGAGCAGTTCTTC. Translation: CASSQQTGTHEQFF.